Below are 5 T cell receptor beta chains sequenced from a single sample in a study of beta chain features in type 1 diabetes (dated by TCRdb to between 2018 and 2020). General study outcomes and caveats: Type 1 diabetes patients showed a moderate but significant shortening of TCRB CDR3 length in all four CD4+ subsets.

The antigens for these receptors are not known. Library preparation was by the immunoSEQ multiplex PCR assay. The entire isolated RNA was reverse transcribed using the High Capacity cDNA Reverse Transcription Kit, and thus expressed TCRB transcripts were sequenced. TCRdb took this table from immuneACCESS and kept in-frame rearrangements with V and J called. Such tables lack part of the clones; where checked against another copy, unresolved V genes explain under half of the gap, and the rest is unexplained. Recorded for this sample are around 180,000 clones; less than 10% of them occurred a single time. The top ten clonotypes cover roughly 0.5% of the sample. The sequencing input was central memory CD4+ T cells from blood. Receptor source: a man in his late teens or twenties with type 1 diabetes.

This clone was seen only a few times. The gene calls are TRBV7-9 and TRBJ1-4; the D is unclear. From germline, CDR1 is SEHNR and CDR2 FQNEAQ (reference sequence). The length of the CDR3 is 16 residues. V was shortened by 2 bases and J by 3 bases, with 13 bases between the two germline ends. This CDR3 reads CASSLTGTLSNEKLFF. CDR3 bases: TGTGCCAGCAGCTTAACGGGAACGCTGTCTAATGAAAAACTGTTTTTT.

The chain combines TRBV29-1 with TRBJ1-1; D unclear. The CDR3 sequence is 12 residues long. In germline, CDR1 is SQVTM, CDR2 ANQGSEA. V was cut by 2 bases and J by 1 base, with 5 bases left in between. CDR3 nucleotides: TGCAGCGTTGAACGGGGGAACACTGAAGCTTTCTTT. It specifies CSVERGNTEAFF.

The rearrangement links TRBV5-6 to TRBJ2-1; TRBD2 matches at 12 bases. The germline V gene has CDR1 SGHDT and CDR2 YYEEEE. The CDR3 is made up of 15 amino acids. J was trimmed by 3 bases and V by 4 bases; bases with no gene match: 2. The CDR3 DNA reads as TGTGCCAGCAGCCTACTAGCGGGAGGCTACAATGAGCAGTTCTTC. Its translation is CASSLLAGGYNEQFF.

The CDR3 bases are TGTGCCATCAGTGAGTACGGGACAGCTAACTATGGCTACACCTTC. As protein: CAISEYGTANYGYTF. This chain connects TRBV10-3 to TRBJ1-2, with TRBD1 identical over 7 bases. The CDR3 spans 15 residues. Germline assignment: CDR1 ENHRY and CDR2 SYGVKD. Trimming at V came to 1 base and at J to 0 bases, leaving 2 bases not matched to a gene.

CDR3 sequence reads: CASSLSREVIYNEQFF. CDR3 sequence (DNA): TGTGCCAGCAGTTTATCCCGGGAGGTGATATACAATGAGCAGTTCTTC. The V and J genes are TRBV28 and TRBJ2-1; 7 bases match TRBD2. Per the germline V gene, CDR1 is MDHEN and CDR2 is SYDVKM. The CDR3 consists of 16 residues. V trimming: 1 base; J trimming: 4 bases; junction bases outside the gene matches: 7.